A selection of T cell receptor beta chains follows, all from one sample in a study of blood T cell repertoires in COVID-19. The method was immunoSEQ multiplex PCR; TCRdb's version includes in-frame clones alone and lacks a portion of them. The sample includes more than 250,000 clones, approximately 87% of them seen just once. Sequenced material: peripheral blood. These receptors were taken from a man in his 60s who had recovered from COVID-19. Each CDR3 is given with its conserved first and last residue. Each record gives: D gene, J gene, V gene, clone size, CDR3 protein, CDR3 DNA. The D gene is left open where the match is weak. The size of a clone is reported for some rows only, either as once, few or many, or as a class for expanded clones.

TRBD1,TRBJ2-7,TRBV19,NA,CASLPRDRPYEQYF,TGTGCCAGCCTACCTCGGGACAGACCGTACGAGCAGTACTTC
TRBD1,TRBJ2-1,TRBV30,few,CAWSVRDRGRVEQFF,TGTGCCTGGAGTGTACGGGACAGGGGGCGCGTTGAGCAGTTCTTC
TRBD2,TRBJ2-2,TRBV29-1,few,CSARGGRETGELFF,TGCAGCGCCCGGGGCGGGAGGGAGACCGGGGAGCTGTTTTTT
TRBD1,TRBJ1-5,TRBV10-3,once,CAISDSGTGQIQPQHF,TGTGCCATCAGTGACTCCGGGACAGGACAGATACAGCCCCAGCATTTT
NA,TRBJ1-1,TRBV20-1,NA,CSATGRGAFF,TGCAGTGCTACGGGCCGGGGAGCTTTCTTT
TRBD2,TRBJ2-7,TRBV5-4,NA,CASSLPPGLAGTEQYF,TGTGCCAGCAGTCTCCCCCCCGGACTAGCGGGAACCGAGCAGTACTTC
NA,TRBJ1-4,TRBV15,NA,CATTNLEVDLNEKLFF,TGTGCCACCACTAACCTAGAGGTGGATCTTAATGAAAAACTGTTTTTT
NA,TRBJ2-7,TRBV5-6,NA,CASSYSSYEQYF,TGTGCCAGCAGCTATAGCTCCTACGAGCAGTACTTC
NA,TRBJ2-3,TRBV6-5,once,CASIEGGGADTQYF,TGTGCCAGCATCGAGGGGGGGGGCGCAGATACGCAGTATTTT
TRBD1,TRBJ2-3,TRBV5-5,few,CASSDYRGTSTDTQYF,TGTGCCAGCAGCGACTACAGGGGCACTAGCACAGATACGCAGTATTTT
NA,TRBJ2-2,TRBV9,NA,CASSVVPTGIGGELFF,TGTGCCAGCAGCGTAGTCCCCACAGGGATCGGCGGGGAGCTGTTTTTT
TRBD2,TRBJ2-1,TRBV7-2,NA,CASSLVSGAYNEQFF,TGTGCCAGCAGCTTAGTTAGCGGGGCGTACAATGAGCAGTTCTTC
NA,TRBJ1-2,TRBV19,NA,CASRGRSSYGYTF,TGTGCCAGTAGAGGCAGGTCAAGCTATGGCTACACCTTC
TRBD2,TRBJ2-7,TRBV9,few,CASSISTSGGEKQYF,TGTGCCAGCAGCATATCGACTAGCGGGGGCGAGAAGCAGTACTTC
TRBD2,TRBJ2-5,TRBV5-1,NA,CASSNGLAGGPETQYF,TGCGCCAGCAGCAACGGACTAGCGGGGGGGCCAGAGACCCAGTACTTC
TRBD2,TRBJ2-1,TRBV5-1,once,CASSLGGSGGEQFF,TGCGCCAGCAGCTTGGGAGGAAGCGGGGGTGAGCAGTTCTTC
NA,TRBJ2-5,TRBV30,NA,CAWSVPRSGPKETQYF,TGTGCCTGGAGTGTACCTAGGAGCGGACCCAAAGAGACCCAGTACTTC
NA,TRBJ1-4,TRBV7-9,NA,CASCQSDRTNEKLFF,TGTGCCAGCTGCCAATCGGACAGAACTAATGAAAAACTGTTTTTT
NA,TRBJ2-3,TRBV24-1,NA,CATSEGTASAGTQYF,TGTGCCACCAGTGAGGGGACAGCCTCGGCGGGGACGCAGTATTTT
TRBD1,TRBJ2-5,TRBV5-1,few,CASSPGTGGQETQYF,TGCGCCAGCAGCCCAGGGACAGGGGGGCAAGAGACCCAGTACTTC